The entry below gives a single T cell receptor beta chain sequence along with its context. The data were obtained in a study of beta chain features in type 1 diabetes. Isolated RNA was reverse transcribed in full, so expressed TCRB transcripts were sequenced. The method was immunoSEQ multiplex PCR; TCRdb's version includes in-frame clones alone and lacks a portion of them. The table shows 810,000 or so clones, with 17% occurring only once. The germline V gene has CDR1 MDHEN and CDR2 SYDVKM. The CDR3 spans 16 residues. V was clipped by 5 bases and J by 1 base; unmatched bases: 5. This receptor was obtained from a woman aged 18-29 years in good health. Material for sequencing was naive CD4+ T cells from blood. The rearrangement uses TRBV28 and TRBJ2-7, with 13 bases identical to TRBD2. The chain's CDR3 is CASSTSGRAPSYEQYF. CDR3 DNA sequence: TGTGCCAGCAGTACTAGCGGGAGGGCCCCATCCTACGAGCAGTACTTC.